These T cell receptor beta chains were read from a single sample in a study of T-cell reconstitution after alpha-beta-depleted transplantation in children. TCRdb ran MiXCR on the PCR reads and lists one entry per CDR3 protein. The table lists under 750,000 distinct CDR3 sequences, approximately 22% of them singletons. This specimen was PBMCs, mostly from graft donor cells, taken 360 days after TCRalphabeta/CD19-depleted stem cell transplant. These receptors were taken from a boy in the first two years of life who had a stem cell transplant for acute myeloid leukemia, so the T cells may come from the graft donor. Both conserved end residues are part of each CDR3. Each record gives: clone size, D gene, J gene, V gene, CDR3 protein, CDR3 DNA. A D gene is named only where the DNA matches it firmly. Some rows mark clone size as missing; the rest say once, few, many or name a class of expanded clone.

few	-	TRBJ2-2	TRBV7-2	CASSLGGALTGELFF	TGTGCCAGCAGCTTAGGCGGGGCCCTCACCGGGGAGCTGTTTTTT
-	-	TRBJ2-5	TRBV20-1	CSATRGEETQYF	TGCAGTGCCACCCGGGGCGAAGAGACCCAGTACTTC
few	-	TRBJ1-1	TRBV6-5	CASSRPPEAFF	TGTGCCAGCAGCCGGCCCCCTGAAGCTTTCTTT
-	-	TRBJ2-4	TRBV29-1	CSALGDGSKNIQYF	TGCAGCGCCTTGGGTGATGGGTCCAAAAACATTCAGTACTTC
many	-	TRBJ2-1	TRBV6-5	CASSYSWLASDEQFF	TGTGCCAGCAGTTACTCGTGGCTAGCAAGCGATGAGCAGTTCTTC
many	-	TRBJ2-2	TRBV5-1	CASSPRDRLNTGELFF	TGCGCCAGCAGCCCAAGAGACAGGCTGAACACCGGGGAGCTGTTTTTT
-	TRBD1	TRBJ1-5	TRBV20-1	CSAQRTGEQPQHF	TGCAGTGCCCAACGGACAGGGGAGCAGCCCCAGCATTTT
-	-	TRBJ1-5	TRBV28	CASSLWVEGNQPQHF	TGTGCCAGCAGTTTATGGGTGGAAGGCAATCAGCCCCAGCATTTT
many	-	TRBJ2-4	TRBV5-1	CASSMGGRGNIQYF	TGCGCCAGCAGCATGGGGGGCAGGGGGAACATTCAGTACTTC
many	TRBD2	TRBJ2-1	TRBV11-3	CASSFIAGGSYNEQFF	TGTGCCAGCAGCTTCATAGCGGGGGGATCCTACAATGAGCAGTTCTTC
-	TRBD1	TRBJ2-2	TRBV20-1	CSARGDRSSTGELFF	TGCAGTGCTAGAGGGGACAGGTCGAGCACCGGGGAGCTGTTTTTT
many	TRBD1	TRBJ2-7	TRBV7-2	CASSSWTGNYEQYF	TGTGCCAGCAGCTCATGGACAGGGAACTACGAGCAGTACTTC
few	-	TRBJ1-1	TRBV20-1	CSGTGTNTEAFF	TGCAGCGGAACAGGTACTAACACTGAAGCTTTCTTT
many	-	TRBJ2-7	TRBV5-5	CASSLVGTAYEQYF	TGTGCCAGCAGCTTGGTGGGTACAGCCTACGAGCAGTACTTC
many	-	TRBJ2-1	TRBV29-1	CSAIPDRTSYNEQFF	TGCAGCGCCATTCCCGACAGAACCTCCTACAATGAGCAGTTCTTC
few	TRBD1	TRBJ2-5	TRBV27	CASSSTGVRKETQYF	TGTGCCAGCAGTTCGACAGGGGTGAGGAAAGAGACCCAGTACTTC
few	TRBD1	TRBJ1-5	TRBV11-2	CASSLSDRGLNQHF	TGTGCCAGCAGCTTAAGTGACAGGGGGCTGAACCAGCATTTT
-	-	TRBJ2-3	TRBV12-3/TRBV12-4	CASSLQGLQTDTQYF	TGTGCCAGCAGCTTACAGGGTCTACAGACAGATACGCAGTATTTT
-	-	TRBJ2-1	TRBV7-8	CASSPGEEQFF	TGTGCCAGCAGCCCGGGAGAGGAGCAGTTCTTC
few	-	TRBJ2-4	TRBV11-2	CASSFGSRGPSPEAKNIQYF	TGTGCCAGCAGCTTCGGTTCAAGGGGCCCGTCCCCAGAAGCCAAAAACATTCAGTACTTC
few	-	TRBJ2-7	TRBV7-8	CASSSQPPGATYEQYF	TGTGCCAGCAGCTCCCAACCCCCCGGGGCCACCTACGAGCAGTACTTC
-	-	TRBJ1-5	TRBV6-1	CASSPAGLNQPQHF	TGTGCCAGCAGCCCCGCGGGGCTCAATCAGCCCCAGCATTTT
-	TRBD1	TRBJ1-1	TRBV11-2	CASSFHRGRTEAFF	TGTGCCAGCAGCTTCCACAGGGGACGAACTGAAGCTTTCTTT
many	-	TRBJ1-2	TRBV20-1	CSAGVVSLGYTF	TGCAGTGCTGGCGTAGTGTCCCTGGGCTACACCTTC
many	TRBD1	TRBJ2-1	TRBV29-1	CSVERGTGGNEQFF	TGCAGCGTTGAAAGGGGGACAGGGGGCAATGAGCAGTTCTTC
many	TRBD2	TRBJ2-3	TRBV29-1	CSARPAGVTDTQYF	TGCAGCGCCCGACCAGCGGGGGTCACAGATACGCAGTATTTT
-	TRBD2	TRBJ2-2	TRBV4-3	CASSQLAESLGLNTGELFF	TGCGCCAGCAGCCAACTAGCGGAGTCGTTAGGACTGAACACCGGGGAGCTGTTTTTT
-	-	TRBJ1-2	TRBV15	CATSRDLGGMGYGYTF	TGTGCCACCAGCAGAGATCTGGGGGGGATGGGCTATGGCTACACCTTC
few	-	TRBJ2-2	TRBV11-3	CASSLGRNSNTGELFF	TGTGCCAGCAGCTTAGGGCGGAATTCGAACACCGGGGAGCTGTTTTTT
-	-	TRBJ2-3	TRBV7-3	CASSLRKTQLGGHPPLTDTQYF	TGTGCCAGCAGCTTAAGAAAGACCCAGCTGGGGGGCCACCCCCCTCTCACAGATACGCAGTATTTT